This entry concerns a single T cell receptor beta chain. What it binds is not known. Germline-derived CDR1 and CDR2 are MGHDK and SYGVNS. This CDR3 comprises 15 residues. Trimming pared 3 bases from V and 8 bases from J, leaving 18 bases between. PCR was performed using 60 Vbeta and 13 Jbeta primers. The table came from immunoSEQ multiplex PCR; TCRdb's copy has only in-frame clones and leaves some out. The data contain fewer than 110,000 clones, 65% to 85% of them singletons. These data belong to a study of cytomegalovirus exposure and HLA in healthy donors. Findings of the study overall: Per a later analysis, 18,000 or so TCR beta sequences showed association with HLA alleles at 0.05 false discovery rate. Among the sequence variants, a highly shared cluster was likely an artifact of sequencing. It was reported in a later analysis that an Asian-associated ancestry cluster showed fewer N-insertions than the approximately 670-donor mean.

This sequence was found in a man younger than 45 in good health and CMV-seronegative. The sequencing input was PBMCs. The gene calls are TRBV25-1 and TRBJ2-3; possible D gene TRBD2, 6 bases. The CDR3 loop reads CASSDGRLDHVTQYF. CDR3 nucleotide sequence: TGTGCCAGCAGTGACGGACGACTAGATCATGTTACGCAGTATTTT. The full variable domain, rest sourced from reference TRBV25-1 and TRBJ2-3, is EADIYQTPRYLVIGTGKKITLECSQTMGHDKMYWYQQDPGMELHLIHYSYGVNSTEKGDLSSESTVSRIRTEHFPLTLESARPSHTSQYLCASSDGRLDHVTQYFGPGTRLTVL.